The source of this T cell receptor beta chain is a study of blood T cells in healthy people across ages. General observations from the study: Percentage of naive T cells showed a strong correlation with TCR beta diversity.

A sample-barcoded 5' primer and a J-beta primer mix were used in a second PCR of roughly 7 to 12 cycles. TCRdb redid the calling of the 5' RACE reads with MiXCR, one entry per CDR3 protein. There are more than 650,000 distinct CDR3 sequences in the sample; approximately 22% occur only once, and about 20% lies in the top ten. CDR3 length: 13 amino acids. The germline V gene encodes CDR1 SQVTM and CDR2 ANQGSEA. This clonotype has just a few counts. Its antigen is not known. One end of the junction varies from germline; a read error may be responsible. The sequence was obtained from a man between 70 and 80 years old in good health. The source material was blood. V is TRBV29-1 and J is TRBJ2-7; D possibly corresponds to TRBD1 (6 bases). In DNA form, the CDR3 reads TGCAGCGTTGAAGACCCTACAGGGTACGAGCAGTGCTTC. It codes for CSVEDPTGYEQCF.